This TCR beta chain originates from a study of human T cells and chemical hapten exposure. Study as a whole: Sensitization employed 2% DPC on 2 cm by 2 cm of upper inner arm skin. Weekly scalp doses of diphenylcyclopropenone were given to patients during the roughly 25-week study.

Time point here: pre-sensitization, week 0. The sample's treatment: therapeutic diphenylcyclopropenone sensitization with weekly scalp DPC. Alopecia patients between 18 and 70 years old and suitable for DPC were used as donors. Via MiXCR, TCRdb re-called the RACE reads, giving one row per CDR3 protein. The data contain fewer than 200,000 distinct CDR3 sequences, approximately 31% of them seen just once; the ten biggest clones take up just under 3%. Trimming removed 5 bases from V and 4 bases from J; junction bases left unmatched: 9. CDR1 is SGHTA, CDR2 FQGNSA, per germline. The CDR3 extends over 15 amino acids.

The chain employs TRBV7-2 and TRBJ1-2, with 8 bases that match TRBD1. This clonotype was obtained from a woman aged 30 to 39 with alopecia areata. Some clones in this sample may be carry-over from other donors' samples. The sample consisted of whole blood, taken in connection with sensitization to the hapten diphenylcyclopropenone (DPC). The CDR3 coding sequence is TGTGCCAGCAGCCGAGCAGGGGGCGTCGGCTATGGCTACACCTTC. It is translated as CASSRAGGVGYGYTF.